The rows below give T cell receptor beta chains drawn from one sample of a study of neurological immune-mediated disorders. TCRdb processed the 5' RACE reads anew with MiXCR; each CDR3 protein has one entry. Here the sample spans about 24,000 distinct CDR3 sequences, approximately 13% being singletons. The sample consisted of CD4+ T cells from blood. These TCRs come from a female donor with HTLV-1-associated myelopathy (HAM/TSP). The CDR3 runs from the conserved cysteine through the conserved F or W. A D gene is named only where the DNA matches it firmly. The size field reads once, few, many or a size class.

j_call v_call clone_size cdr3_length d_call cdr3_aa cdr3_nt
TRBJ2-3 TRBV7-2 many 16 TRBD2 CASSSPLAGVTDTQYF TGTGCCAGCAGCTCGCCTCTAGCGGGAGTCACAGATACGCAGTATTTT
TRBJ2-7 TRBV20-1 many 14 . CSATPGWGSYEQYF TGCAGTGCTACTCCGGGATGGGGCTCCTACGAGCAGTACTTC
TRBJ1-1 TRBV7-8 few 15 . CASSLGAGVNTEAFF TGTGCCAGCAGCTTAGGGGCAGGGGTGAACACTGAAGCTTTCTTT
TRBJ2-5 TRBV5-1 medium-sized 18 TRBD2 CASSLDSGGAVTVGTQYF TGCGCCAGCAGCTTGGATAGCGGGGGGGCCGTTACAGTGGGGACCCAGTACTTC
TRBJ1-6 TRBV20-1 medium-sized 14 . CSALDSSYNSPLHF TGCAGTGCCCTGGACAGCTCCTATAATTCACCCCTCCACTTT
TRBJ2-7 TRBV9 many 15 TRBD1 CASSLSGQPLGEQYF TGTGCCAGCAGCTTATCGGGACAGCCCTTAGGGGAGCAGTACTTC
TRBJ2-2 TRBV12-3/TRBV12-4 many 15 . CASSLAQGMAGELFF TGTGCCAGCAGTTTAGCACAGGGAATGGCCGGGGAGCTGTTTTTT
TRBJ1-4 TRBV15 many 16 . CATSRDRAAVGEKLFF TGTGCCACCAGCAGAGATCGGGCCGCCGTTGGTGAAAAACTGTTTTTT
TRBJ2-1 TRBV6-5 many 17 TRBD2 CASSYLSSGRVYNEQFF TGTGCCAGCAGTTATCTCTCTAGCGGAAGGGTCTACAATGAGCAGTTCTTC
TRBJ2-1 TRBV5-1 many 13 . CASSSTQGDEQFF TGCGCCAGCAGCTCGACCCAGGGAGATGAGCAGTTCTTC
TRBJ2-7 TRBV6-6 many 14 . CASSYDRVAYEQYF TGTGCCAGCAGTTACGATCGGGTCGCCTACGAGCAGTACTTC
TRBJ2-1 TRBV5-1 many 13 . CASSWRGDNEQFF TGCGCCAGCAGCTGGAGGGGGGACAATGAGCAGTTCTTC
TRBJ2-5 TRBV20-1 many 16 . CSARDRGRQAQETQYF TGCAGTGCTAGAGATCGGGGCAGGCAGGCCCAAGAGACCCAGTACTTC
TRBJ2-3 TRBV10-3 many 14 TRBD2 CATGTSGGRGLQYF TGTGCCACTGGGACTAGCGGGGGGAGGGGATTGCAGTATTTT
TRBJ2-2 TRBV5-1 many 11 TRBD1 CASGTVGELFF TGCGCCAGCGGGACAGTCGGGGAGCTGTTTTTT
TRBJ1-2 TRBV5-5 many 14 . CASSPGQAGYGYTF TGTGCCAGCAGCCCAGGTCAGGCGGGATATGGCTACACCTTC
TRBJ2-2 TRBV5-1 medium-sized 12 . CASSRGTGELFF TGCGCCAGCAGCCGGGGTACCGGGGAGCTGTTTTTT
TRBJ1-6 TRBV20-1 many 14 TRBD1 CSAQTGGKDSPLHF TGCAGTGCCCAAACAGGGGGCAAGGATTCACCCCTCCACTTT
TRBJ2-1 TRBV7-3 many 12 . CASSDGANEQFF TGTGCCAGCAGCGATGGGGCCAATGAGCAGTTCTTC
TRBJ2-3 TRBV7-8 many 16 TRBD1 CASSLLAGGPTDTQYF TGTGCCAGCAGCTTATTGGCAGGGGGCCCGACAGATACGCAGTATTTT
TRBJ1-1 TRBV30 few 13 . CAWSLPVGTEAFF TGTGCCTGGAGCCTTCCTGTGGGAACTGAAGCTTTCTTT
TRBJ2-3 TRBV5-1 many 15 . CASSLTFRTADTQYF TGCGCCAGCAGCCTTACGTTTAGGACCGCAGATACGCAGTATTTT
TRBJ2-1 TRBV20-1 many 15 TRBD2 CSARVPLAGAFEQFF TGCAGTGCTAGGGTCCCGCTAGCGGGGGCTTTTGAGCAGTTCTTC
TRBJ1-2 TRBV20-1 many 12 . CSATHGWRGYTF TGCAGTGCTACACATGGATGGCGTGGCTACACCTTC
TRBJ1-1 TRBV29-1 medium-sized 13 TRBD1 CSVKYRGDTEAFF TGCAGCGTTAAATACAGGGGTGATACTGAAGCTTTCTTT
TRBJ2-7 TRBV5-1 many 14 . CASSLGSVNYEQYF TGCGCCAGCAGCTTGGGTAGCGTCAACTACGAGCAGTACTTC
TRBJ2-7 TRBV6-2/TRBV6-3 many 13 TRBD1 CASSRDRVDEQYF TGTGCCAGCAGTCGAGACAGGGTTGACGAGCAGTACTTC
TRBJ2-7 TRBV3-1 many 14 TRBD1 CASSQGTGAYEQYF TGTGCCAGCAGCCAAGGGACAGGGGCCTACGAGCAGTACTTC